What follows are 27 T cell receptor beta chains derived from one specimen sequenced in a study of cytomegalovirus exposure and HLA in healthy donors. Researchers ran the PCR with 60 Vbeta and 13 Jbeta primers. TCRdb's copy holds only in-frame clones and misses some; the assay was immunoSEQ multiplex PCR. Of some 150,000 clones listed, about 80% are singletons. Sample: PBMCs. These receptors were obtained from a man aged 30-40 years in good health and CMV-seronegative.

The gene calls are TRBV4-1 and TRBJ1-1; no clear D. Germline V gene lookup returns CDR1 MGHRA and CDR2 YSYEKL. This CDR3 is 13 amino acids long. V gave up 4 bases and J gave up 1 base, with 7 bases separating them. This chain's CDR3 is CASSPYKNTEAFF. The DNA of the CDR3 is TGCGCCAGCAGCCCTTACAAGAACACTGAAGCTTTCTTT.

The rearrangement links TRBV7-2 to TRBJ2-1; TRBD2 matches 10 bases. J gave up 9 bases and V 2 bases, and 10 bases lay outside the gene matches. This CDR3 is 16 amino acids long. Germline V gene sequence: CDR1 SGHTA, CDR2 FQGNSA. CDR3 amino acids: CASSLPLVAGGVEQFF. The CDR3 nucleotides are TGTGCCAGCAGCTTACCCTTGGTAGCGGGGGGCGTTGAGCAGTTCTTC.

V is TRBV9 and J is TRBJ1-6, with 7 bases matching TRBD1. The CDR3 extends over 15 amino acids. The germline CDR1 and CDR2 sequences are SGDLS and YYNGEE. With V trimmed by 4 bases and J by 8 bases, 9 bases remained unmatched. This CDR3 reads CASSPDDRVDSPLHF. CDR3 coding DNA: TGTGCCAGCAGCCCCGATGACAGGGTCGATTCACCCCTCCACTTT. The full variable domain, in which reference TRBV9 and TRBJ1-6 provide the parts outside the CDR3, is DSGVTQTPKHLITATGQRVTLRCSPRSGDLSVYWYQQSLDQGLQFLIQYYNGEERAKGNILERFSAQQFPDLHSELNLSSLELGDSALYFCASSPDDRVDSPLHFGNGTRLTVT.

The rearrangement joins TRBV27 to TRBJ2-1, with TRBD2 identical over 7 bases. V was clipped by 2 bases and J by 3 bases; unmatched bases: 4. CDR3 size: 15 residues. CDR1 is MNHEY, CDR2 SMNVEV, per germline (reference sequence). The CDR3 protein is CASSLTSASYNEQFF. The CDR3 DNA sequence: TGTGCCAGCAGTTTAACTAGCGCAAGCTACAATGAGCAGTTCTTC.

The chain recombines TRBV7-3 with TRBJ2-1; TRBD2 aligns across 11 bases. Germline V CDR1 and CDR2: SGHTA, FQGTGA. The ends lost 5 bases at V and 5 bases at J; junction bases unmatched: 5. The CDR3 totals 15 residues. CDR3 coding DNA: TGTGCCAGCAGCCTCACTAGCGGGAGCGACAATGAGCAGTTCTTC. Translated: CASSLTSGSDNEQFF.

The gene calls are TRBV6-1 and TRBJ1-2; D is undetermined. Germline assignment: CDR1 MNHNS and CDR2 SASEGT. The CDR3 is 14 residues long. The V and J ends lost 7 bases and 0 bases respectively, with 12 bases between them. For the CDR3, the DNA is TGTGCCAGCACGGAAATAGGAGCTAACTATGGCTACACCTTC. Translated: CASTEIGANYGYTF.

The chain links TRBV11-2 to TRBJ2-3, with 8 bases matching TRBD2. The CDR3 consists of 17 residues. The germline CDR1 and CDR2 sequences are SGHAT and FQNNGV. V was clipped by 5 bases and J by 6 bases; unmatched bases: 16. The CDR3 DNA sequence: TGTGCCAGCAGCCTCATTAGGGGAGCGGGAGTAAGGGATACGCAGTATTTT. Translating it yields CASSLIRGAGVRDTQYF.

This clone has a handful of counts. This chain joins TRBV19 and TRBJ1-1; maybe TRBD1 (5 bases). Deletions cut 0 bases from V and 2 bases from J, with 19 bases between. Germline V lookup: CDR1 LNHDA, CDR2 SQIVND (reference sequence). The CDR3 is 18 residues long. The CDR3: CASSIDRFSGRVNTEAFF. The CDR3 DNA reads as TGTGCCAGTAGTATAGATCGATTTTCCGGCAGGGTCAACACTGAAGCTTTCTTT.

J is TRBJ2-1 and V is TRBV4-3; no clear D. Per germline, CDR1 LGHNA and CDR2 YSLEER. The CDR3 totals 15 residues. V gave up 0 bases and J gave up 1 base, with 7 bases separating them. The CDR3 protein is CASSQDPRSYNEQFF. The CDR3 DNA reads TGCGCCAGCAGCCAAGATCCCAGGTCCTACAATGAGCAGTTCTTC.

This clone came up once. This chain connects TRBV27 to TRBJ1-4; 12 bases align to TRBD1. Losses at the gene ends were 5 bases for V and 8 bases for J; bases not matched to a gene: 6. The CDR3 extends over 15 amino acids. The germline V gene has CDR1 MNHEY and CDR2 SMNVEV (reference sequence). Written as DNA, the CDR3 is TGTGCCAGCAGTGGGCTCGGGACAGGGGGCGAAAAACTGTTTTTT. Translating it yields CASSGLGTGGEKLFF. Supplemented by reference TRBV27 and TRBJ1-4, the full variable domain reads EAQVTQNPRYLITVTGKKLTVTCSQNMNHEYMSWYRQDPGLGLRQIYYSMNVEVTDKGDVPEGYKVSRKEKRNFPLILESPSPNQTSLYFCASSGLGTGGEKLFFGSGTQLSVL.

The rearrangement uses TRBV19 and TRBJ1-2, with TRBD1 identical over 7 bases. V lost 5 bases and J lost 3; bases outside the gene matches: 3. The CDR3 spans 13 residues. CDR1 and CDR2 (germline): LNHDA, SQIVND (reference sequence). DNA for the CDR3: TGTGCCAGTAGTCTAGGGACAGACTATGGCTACACCTTC. This gives the protein CASSLGTDYGYTF.

This chain connects TRBV27 to TRBJ1-6; D unclear. The V end was cut by 0 bases, the J end by 5 bases, with 5 bases between. Germline V CDR1 and CDR2: MNHEY, SMNVEV (reference sequence). This CDR3 region has 14 residues. CDR3: CASSLSADNSPLHF. Here the CDR3 DNA reads TGTGCCAGCAGTTTATCCGCAGATAATTCACCCCTCCACTTT.

This rearrangement joins TRBV13 to TRBJ1-2; D is ambiguous. Trimming stripped 5 bases from V and 4 bases from J, with 17 bases between. This CDR3 is 15 amino acids long. In germline, CDR1 is PRHDT, CDR2 FYEKMQ (reference sequence). The CDR3 sequence is CASSLRARTSYGYTF. DNA for the CDR3: TGTGCCAGCAGCCTGCGGGCCCGGACTAGCTATGGCTACACCTTC.

This clone was observed a single time. The CDR3: CASSGGLLNTGELFF. CDR3 DNA sequence: TGCGCCAGCAGCGGGGGACTACTAAACACCGGGGAGCTGTTTTTT. This chain uses TRBV5-1 with TRBJ2-2, with 7 bases aligning to TRBD2. J was trimmed by 2 bases and V by 4 bases; bases with no gene match: 5. The CDR3 is made up of 15 amino acids. Per germline, CDR1 SGHRS and CDR2 YFSETQ.

In its sample, this clone was seen a few times. The chain is built from TRBV27 and TRBJ1-1, with D possibly TRBD1 on 5 matching bases. The germline gives CDR1 MNHEY, CDR2 SMNVEV (reference sequence). V lost 6 bases, J lost 7 bases, and 12 bases lay in between. The CDR3 consists of 12 residues. The CDR3 protein is CASRRGIREAFF. The CDR3 DNA follows: TGTGCCAGCAGGCGGGGGATCCGTGAAGCTTTCTTT.

This clone was found a few times. The genes are TRBV5-8 and TRBJ2-2; TRBD1 matches 8 bases. Trimming cost V 1 base and J 6 bases; bases outside gene matches: 2. Germline V gene data show CDR1 as SGHTS and CDR2 as YDEGEE. This CDR3 spans 14 amino acids. The CDR3 loop is CASSLSRGPGELFF. In DNA, the CDR3 is TGTGCCAGCAGCTTGAGCAGGGGGCCCGGGGAGCTGTTTTTT.

This clone was detected only a few times. The V call is TRBV6-6, the J call TRBJ1-6, with D unresolved. The germline gives CDR1 MNHNY, CDR2 SVGAGI (reference sequence). This CDR3 is built from 13 residues. V lost 6 bases and J lost 9, with 12 bases in between. CDR3 loop: CASRNPPGSPLHF. The CDR3 DNA sequence: TGTGCCAGCAGAAACCCCCCGGGTTCACCCCTCCACTTT.

The chain carries TRBV7-9 and TRBJ2-6, with TRBD2 matching 8 bases. Trimming at V came to 5 bases and at J to 0 bases, leaving 12 bases not matched to a gene. Germline CDR1 SEHNR, CDR2 FQNEAQ (reference sequence). The CDR3 runs 19 residues. The CDR3 sequence is CASSQVRGGPTSGANVLTF. In nucleotides, the CDR3 is TGTGCCAGCAGCCAGGTTCGGGGGGGTCCTACCTCTGGGGCCAACGTCCTGACTTTC.

The chain employs TRBV28 and TRBJ1-1, with a tentative D call TRBD1 (5 bases). CDR3 length: 12 residues. The V and J ends lost 7 bases and 8 bases respectively, with 14 bases between them. Germline V lookup: CDR1 MDHEN, CDR2 SYDVKM. The chain's CDR3 is CASISTGFEAFF. CDR3 DNA sequence: TGTGCCAGCATTTCCACAGGTTTCGAAGCTTTCTTT.

This clone was seen only once. The chain links TRBV19 to TRBJ2-5, with a weak D call TRBD1 (6 bases). CDR1 is LNHDA, CDR2 SQIVND, per germline (reference sequence). The CDR3 length is 17 residues. Trimming removed 5 bases from V and 0 bases from J, with 19 bases in between. The CDR3 is CASSQLGTPLYQETQYF. CDR3 DNA: TGTGCCAGTAGTCAACTAGGGACACCTTTGTACCAAGAGACCCAGTACTTC. Using reference TRBV19 and TRBJ2-5 for the parts outside the CDR3, the full variable domain is DGGITQSPKYLFRKEGQNVTLSCEQNLNHDAMYWYRQDPGQGLRLIYYSQIVNDFQKGDIAEGYSVSREKKESFPLTVTSAQKNPTAFYLCASSQLGTPLYQETQYFGPGTRLLVL.

The gene calls are TRBV5-3 and TRBJ1-1; no reliable D call. TRBV5-3 has ORF status, its function being uncertain. This CDR3 has 12 residues. V shed 4 bases and J shed 5 bases, with 9 bases lying between them. CDR3 nucleotides: TGTGCCAGAAGCCCGCCAGTTACTGAAGCTTTCTTT. Translated, it gives CARSPPVTEAFF.

The chain links TRBV27 to TRBJ1-1; 7 nucleotides align to TRBD1. This CDR3 has 14 residues. The junction had 3 bases not matched to a gene; V was cut back by 5 bases and J by 0 bases. In germline, CDR1 is MNHEY, CDR2 SMNVEV (reference sequence). The CDR3 coding sequence is TGTGCCAGCAGTCCGGGACAGATGAACACTGAAGCTTTCTTT. It translates to CASSPGQMNTEAFF.

The genes are TRBV7-3 and TRBJ2-1; possible D gene TRBD2, 5 bases. There are 16 residues in the CDR3. With 5 bases removed from V and 0 bases from J, the gap between germline ends came to 14 bases. Germline V gene sequence: CDR1 SGHTA, CDR2 FQGTGA. CDR3 protein: CASSAGLLSSYNEQFF. CDR3 DNA sequence: TGTGCCAGCAGCGCTGGACTGTTGAGCTCCTACAATGAGCAGTTCTTC.

The chain has TRBV4-2 and TRBJ2-1; possible D gene TRBD2, 5 bases. Trimming took off 0 bases at V and 3 bases at J, with 12 bases between the two ends. Germline V gene lookup returns CDR1 LGHNA and CDR2 YNFKEQ. The CDR3 loop spans 16 amino acids. The CDR3 sequence is CASSQEEDWNYNEQFF. CDR3 DNA: TGTGCCAGCAGCCAAGAGGAGGACTGGAACTACAATGAGCAGTTCTTC.

The chain carries TRBV15 and TRBJ1-2; D possibly corresponds to TRBD1 (5 bases). This CDR3 has 13 residues. The germline V gene has CDR1 LNHNV and CDR2 YYDKDF (reference sequence). Trimming cost V 1 base and J 14 bases, with 17 bases left between them. CDR3 sequence: CATSRVPTAQGTF. CDR3 in DNA: TGTGCCACCAGCAGAGTCCCGACAGCCCAGGGAACCTTC.

J is TRBJ1-1 and V is TRBV19, with 8 positions matching TRBD1. The CDR3 is made up of 14 amino acids. CDR1 LNHDA and CDR2 SQIVND come from the germline V gene (reference sequence). V was clipped by 3 bases and J by 2 bases; unmatched bases: 2. The CDR3 nucleotides are TGTGCCAGTAGTATCCCAGGGGGCAACACTGAAGCTTTCTTT. It specifies CASSIPGGNTEAFF.

This chain uses TRBV5-5 with TRBJ2-7, with D perhaps TRBD1 (6 bases). Trimming took off 4 bases at V and 3 bases at J, with 14 bases between the two ends. CDR1 SGHKS and CDR2 YYEKEE come from the germline V gene (reference sequence). This CDR3 has 14 residues. The CDR3, as DNA: TGTGCCAGCAGCATGACCCCAGGGGTCTACGAGCAGTACTTC. Translation: CASSMTPGVYEQYF.